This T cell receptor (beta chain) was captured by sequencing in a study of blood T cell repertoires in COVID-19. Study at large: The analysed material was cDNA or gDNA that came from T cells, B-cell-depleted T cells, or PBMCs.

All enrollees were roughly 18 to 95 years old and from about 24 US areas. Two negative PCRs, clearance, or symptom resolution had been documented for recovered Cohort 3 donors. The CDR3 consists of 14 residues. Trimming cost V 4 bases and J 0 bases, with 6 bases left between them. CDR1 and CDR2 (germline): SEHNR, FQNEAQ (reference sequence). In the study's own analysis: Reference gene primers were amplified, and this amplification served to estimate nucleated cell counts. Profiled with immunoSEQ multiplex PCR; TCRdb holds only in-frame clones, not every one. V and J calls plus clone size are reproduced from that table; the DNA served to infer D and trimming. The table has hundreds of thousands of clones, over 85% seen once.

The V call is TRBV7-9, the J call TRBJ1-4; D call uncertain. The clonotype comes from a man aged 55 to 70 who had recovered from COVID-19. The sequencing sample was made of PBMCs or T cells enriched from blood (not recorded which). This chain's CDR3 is CASSSLATNEKLFF. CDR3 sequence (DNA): TGTGCCAGCAGCTCACTTGCAACTAATGAAAAACTGTTTTTT.